Detailed here is one T cell receptor beta chain. Its antigen is as yet unknown. These data are taken from a study of cytomegalovirus exposure and HLA in healthy donors. The study, taken as a whole, reports: Generally TCR sequences proved uncommon, though certain public TCRs appeared in numerous donors. In vitro, three CMV-associated chains proved specific for CMV antigens. According to the study, 160 or so TCR beta chains were cytomegalovirus-associated. In the 95 to 150 validation repertoires, a later analysis found that first-cohort TCR clusters tended to co-occur.

Only in-frame clones appear in the TCRdb table, and some are missing; sequencing was by immunoSEQ multiplex PCR. There are approximately 220,000 clones in the sample; 80% to 90% occur only once, and approximately 2.5% lies in the top ten. CDR1 and CDR2 (germline): MNHEY, SMNVEV (reference sequence). J was trimmed by 9 bases and V by 4 bases; bases with no gene match: 9. The CDR3 contains 14 residues. The gene calls are TRBV27 and TRBJ2-1; the match to TRBD2 covers 7 bases. The material sequenced was PBMCs. The origin of this receptor is a man aged 18 to 29 in good health and CMV-seronegative. The CDR3 sequence: CASSSPTSSGEQFF. The DNA of the CDR3 is TGTGCCAGCAGTTCCCCGACTAGCTCCGGTGAGCAGTTCTTC.